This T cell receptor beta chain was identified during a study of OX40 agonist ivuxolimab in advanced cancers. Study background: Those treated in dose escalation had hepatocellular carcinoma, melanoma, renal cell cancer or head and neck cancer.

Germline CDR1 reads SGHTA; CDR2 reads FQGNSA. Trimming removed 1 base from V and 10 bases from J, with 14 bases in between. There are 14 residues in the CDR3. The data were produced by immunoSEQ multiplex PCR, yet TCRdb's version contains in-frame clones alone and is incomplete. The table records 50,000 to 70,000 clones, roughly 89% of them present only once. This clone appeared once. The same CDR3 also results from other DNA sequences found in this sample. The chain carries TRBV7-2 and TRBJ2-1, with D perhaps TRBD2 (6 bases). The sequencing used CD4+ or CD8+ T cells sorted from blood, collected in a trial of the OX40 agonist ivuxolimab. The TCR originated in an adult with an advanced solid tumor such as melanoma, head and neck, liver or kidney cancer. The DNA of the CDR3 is TGTGCCAGCAGCTTAGGTGCGGGGTCCGGGGAGCAGTTCTTC. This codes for CASSLGAGSGEQFF.